These 4 T cell receptor beta chains were sequenced from one sample in a study of Tregs in tolerant kidney transplant recipients. The table came from immunoSEQ multiplex PCR; TCRdb's copy has only in-frame clones and leaves some out. The table lists about 60,000 clones, about nine tenths of them singletons. Sequencing used CD8+ T cells from blood, obtained before the transplant. These receptors were obtained from a human donor who received a combined kidney and bone marrow transplant.

In regard to this clone: The junction shows a germline mismatch at one end, possibly a read error. The same CDR3 arises from other DNA sequences in this sample as well. The genes are TRBV2 and TRBJ2-3, with TRBD1 identical over 9 bases. Germline values: CDR1 SNHLY, CDR2 FYNNEI. This CDR3 region has 15 residues. CDR3 region: CASSEALGTGYTQYF. In DNA, the CDR3 is TGTGCCAGCAGCGAAGCGCTCGGGACAGGGTATACGCAGTATTTT.

V usage is TRBV4-1 and J usage is TRBJ2-7; TRBD2 might be the D (6 bases). This CDR3 has 14 residues. Germline V CDR1 and CDR2: MGHRA, YSYEKL. V lost 4 bases and J lost 2, with 12 bases in between. CDR3 region: CASSPSDYTYEQYF. CDR3 coding DNA: TGCGCCAGCAGCCCTAGCGACTATACCTACGAGCAGTACTTC.

The CDR3 is CASSTLLAGSSLSTDTQYF. The CDR3 region has the DNA TGTGCCAGTAGTACCTTACTAGCGGGGTCAAGCCTTAGCACAGATACGCAGTATTTT. The chain combines TRBV19 with TRBJ2-3, with 10 bases matching TRBD2. The CDR3 spans 19 residues. Germline assignment: CDR1 LNHDA and CDR2 SQIVND (reference sequence). The V gene end was trimmed by 4 bases and the J gene end by 0 bases; junction bases not matched to a gene: 13.

The J gene is TRBJ2-7, the V gene TRBV6-6; TRBD2 matches 7 bases. The CDR3 is 11 residues long. The junction had 5 bases not matched to a gene; V was cut back by 8 bases and J by 7 bases. Germline CDR1 and CDR2: MNHNY and SVGAGI (reference sequence). The CDR3 nucleotides are TGTGCCAGCGGACCGGGAGGAGAGCAGTACTTC. Translated: CASGPGGEQYF.